This record concerns one T cell receptor (beta chain) sequence. The antigen remains unidentified. This sample is drawn from a study of radiation and T cells in renal cell carcinoma. The study, taken as a whole, reports: In blood, top tumor clones expanded by 2 weeks, shrinking by 4.

Sequenced by immunoSEQ multiplex PCR; TCRdb stores in-frame clones only, minus some. The data show 70,000 or so clones, with 82% seen just once and roughly 6% held by the top ten. The V end lost 6 bases, the J end lost 6 bases, and 17 bases lay between the germline ends. CDR1 is SNHLY and CDR2 is FYNNEI in the germline V gene. CDR3 length: 14 residues. Time point meaning: blood 2 weeks post-SBRT. The treatment here: 15 Gy SBRT to primary tumor, nephrectomy 4 weeks later. Specimen: blood, collected from a patient whose treatment included radiotherapy and nephrectomy. The gene calls are TRBV2 and TRBJ1-1; maybe TRBD1 (5 bases). This TCR was recovered from a man between 60 and 75 years old with renal cell carcinoma. The CDR3 sequence is CASSPEVQGPEAFF. The CDR3 region has the DNA TGTGCCAGCAGCCCCGAAGTTCAGGGCCCTGAAGCTTTCTTT.